The 27 T cell receptor beta chains presented below share a single source sample, sequenced in a study of cytomegalovirus exposure and HLA in healthy donors. Both 60 Vbeta primers and 13 Jbeta primers went into the PCR. Profiling relied on immunoSEQ multiplex PCR, and the TCRdb table lists in-frame clones only, not all of them. Of over 150,000 clones in the sample, 77% are singletons; the top ten hold roughly 3.5%. The sequencing input was PBMCs. The receptors shown here come from a woman aged 55-69 years in good health and CMV-seropositive.

V and J are TRBV5-6 and TRBJ2-7; TRBD1 agrees at 7 bases. The CDR3 runs to 15 residues. CDR1 SGHDT and CDR2 YYEEEE come from the germline V gene. The V segment lost 0 bases and the J segment 2 bases; nucleotides outside the gene matches: 5. CDR3 bases: TGTGCCAGCAGCTTGGTCGGGACAGCGACCTACGAGCAGTACTTC. Translating gives CASSLVGTATYEQYF.

This clone was observed a handful of times. The chain is built from TRBV28 and TRBJ2-5; 10 nucleotides match TRBD2. Germline CDR1 is MDHEN and CDR2 is SYDVKM. The V gene end was trimmed by 4 bases and the J gene end by 2 bases; junction bases not matched to a gene: 7. The CDR3 sequence is 16 residues long. The chain's CDR3 is CASSSRLAGTQETQYF. CDR3 nucleotide sequence: TGTGCCAGCAGTTCCAGACTAGCGGGTACTCAAGAGACCCAGTACTTC.

The CDR3 nucleotides are TGCGCCAGCAGCCTAAGGGACAGTGATGGCTACACCTTC. Its protein is CASSLRDSDGYTF. The chain is built from TRBV5-1 and TRBJ1-2; TRBD1 matches at 7 bases. CDR3 length equals 13 residues. The J segment lost 6 bases and the V segment lost 4 bases, leaving 6 bases of the junction unmatched. Germline CDR1 SGHRS, CDR2 YFSETQ.

This clone was counted between two and nine times. Written as DNA, the CDR3 is TGTGCCATCAGTAATACAGGGGGCACTGAAGCTTTCTTT. Translated, it gives CAISNTGGTEAFF. The V and J genes are TRBV10-3 and TRBJ1-1; TRBD1 matches 8 bases. The junction had 3 bases not matched to a gene; V was cut back by 5 bases and J by 4 bases. Germline CDR1 reads ENHRY; CDR2 reads SYGVKD. The CDR3 has 13 amino acids.

The chain employs TRBV29-1 and TRBJ1-2; 7 nucleotides agree with TRBD1. The CDR3 covers 11 residues. J was trimmed by 3 bases and V by 7 bases; bases with no gene match: 2. Germline lookup yields CDR1 SQVTM and CDR2 ANQGSEA. CDR3 sequence reads: CSGQGDYGYTF. The CDR3 DNA reads as TGCAGCGGACAGGGTGACTATGGCTACACCTTC.

This clone is a singleton in its sample. J is TRBJ2-7 and V is TRBV7-9; weak D call: TRBD2 (6 bases). This CDR3 is 17 amino acids long. The germline V gene has CDR1 SEHNR and CDR2 FQNEAQ (reference sequence). V lost 5 bases to trimming and J lost 1 base, with 21 bases between them. The CDR3 loop reads CASSPLWGIGGSYEQYF. The CDR3 DNA follows: TGTGCCAGCAGCCCCCTGTGGGGCATCGGGGGATCCTACGAGCAGTACTTC.

CDR3 loop: CASRAYSNQPQHF. Written as DNA, the CDR3 is TGTGCCAGCAGGGCATATAGCAATCAGCCCCAGCATTTT. This chain joins TRBV2 and TRBJ1-5, with D hard to call. Trimming took 6 bases from V and 0 from J, leaving 6 bases between them. The CDR3 is made up of 13 amino acids. The germline V gene has CDR1 SNHLY and CDR2 FYNNEI.

The gene calls are TRBV28 and TRBJ2-2; D perhaps matches TRBD2 (6 bases). CDR3 size: 16 residues. Trimming took off 5 bases at V and 7 bases at J, with 20 bases between the two ends. CDR1 is MDHEN and CDR2 is SYDVKM in the germline V gene. The DNA of the CDR3 is TGTGCCAGCAGTCCCCTTGCGCCGGGACTTCACGGGGAGCTGTTTTTT. It yields the protein CASSPLAPGLHGELFF.

CDR3: CASSLGQGSYNSPLHF. CDR3 DNA: TGTGCCAGCAGCTTAGGACAGGGCTCCTATAATTCACCCCTCCACTTT. The rearrangement uses TRBV7-9 and TRBJ1-6; 7 nucleotides match TRBD1. CDR3 length: 16 amino acids. Germline CDR1 is SEHNR and CDR2 is FQNEAQ (reference sequence). With V trimmed by 1 base and J by 0 bases, 0 bases remained unmatched.

This chain's CDR3 is CASSKGRPGGPFRIETQYF. CDR3 sequence (DNA): TGTGCCAGCAGCAAAGGACGGCCGGGAGGGCCGTTCCGTATAGAGACCCAGTACTTC. The chain has TRBV21-1 and TRBJ2-5; the table's D call, TRBD2, has no DNA check behind it. TRBV21-1 is annotated as a pseudogene. The CDR3 is 19 amino acids.

The chain combines TRBV18 with TRBJ1-2; TRBD1 agrees at 10 bases. CDR1 KGHSH and CDR2 LQKENI come from the germline V gene. V trimming: 5 bases; J trimming: 8 bases; junction bases outside the gene matches: 11. The CDR3 consists of 15 residues. Here the CDR3 DNA reads TGTGCCAGCTCAGGACCGGGACAGGGGTCGGAAGGCTACACCTTC. This gives the protein CASSGPGQGSEGYTF.

The rearrangement joins TRBV7-3 to TRBJ2-2, with 14 bases identical to TRBD2. Germline loops: CDR1 SGHTA, CDR2 FQGTGA. The length of the CDR3 is 16 residues. V shed 5 bases, J shed 7 bases, and the junction held 6 bases outside the gene matches. DNA for the CDR3: TGTGCCAGCAGCACGGGACTAGCGGGGGCGGACGGGGAGCTGTTTTTT. It translates to CASSTGLAGADGELFF.

This rearrangement joins TRBV6-6 to TRBJ1-5; 7 bases are shared with TRBD1. With 5 bases clipped from V and 6 bases from J, the junction kept 7 bases outside the gene matches. The CDR3 is made up of 14 amino acids. Germline CDR1 and CDR2: MNHNY and SVGAGI (reference sequence). The CDR3 coding sequence is TGTGCCAGCAGTCCCGACAGGGATAGTCAGCCCCAGCATTTT. As protein: CASSPDRDSQPQHF.

J is TRBJ1-5 and V is TRBV2; weak D call: TRBD1 (6 bases). This CDR3 comprises 14 residues. V was pared by 5 bases and J by 1 base, with 9 bases between. CDR1 and CDR2 (germline): SNHLY, FYNNEI. The CDR3 DNA reads TGTGCCAGCAGTCAGGGGCAGAGCAATCAGCCCCAGCATTTT. This sequence encodes CASSQGQSNQPQHF.

The V gene is TRBV30, the J gene TRBJ1-3, with TRBD1 as a possible D gene (5 bases). The germline V gene has CDR1 GTSNPN and CDR2 SVGIG (reference sequence). Deletions cut 3 bases from V and 0 bases from J, with 18 bases between. There are 17 residues in the CDR3. CDR3 in DNA: TGTGCCTGGAGGGAAACAGGCCCCGGGTCCTCTGGAAACACCATATATTTT. Translating it yields CAWRETGPGSSGNTIYF.

The CDR3 DNA is TGTGCCAGCAGCGCCAGGGGGGTCACCGGGGAGCTGTTTTTT. Residues: CASSARGVTGELFF. The V gene is TRBV7-9, the J gene TRBJ2-2, with D possibly TRBD1 on 7 matching bases. V gave up 5 bases and J gave up 4 bases, with 11 bases separating them. CDR3 length: 14 residues. The germline V gene encodes CDR1 SEHNR and CDR2 FQNEAQ (reference sequence).

In its sample, this clone was seen a few times. The CDR3 nucleotides are TGTGCCAGCAGAGCCGCCGGCTCCTACGAGCAGTACTTC. As protein: CASRAAGSYEQYF. The genes are TRBV6-1 and TRBJ2-7; no firm D call. V lost 6 bases and J lost 0, with 9 bases in between. The V gene's germline CDR1 is MNHNS and CDR2 SASEGT. The CDR3 contains 13 residues.

This clone occurred once. V gene TRBV19 combines with J gene TRBJ2-2; the match to TRBD2 covers 11 bases. The trim removed 1 base at V and 4 bases at J, leaving 8 bases unmatched. The germline gives CDR1 LNHDA, CDR2 SQIVND (reference sequence). The CDR3 consists of 18 residues. The DNA of the CDR3 is TGTGCCAGTAGTATAGTACCGGGGGGACTAGCGGCCACCGGGGAGCTGTTTTTT. Its protein product is CASSIVPGGLAATGELFF.

This rearrangement joins TRBV9 to TRBJ1-3, with D tentatively TRBD1 (6 bases). Germline V gene sequence: CDR1 SGDLS, CDR2 YYNGEE. Trimming stripped 2 bases from V and 0 bases from J, with 9 bases between. There are 15 residues in the CDR3. The CDR3 DNA reads as TGTGCCAGCAGCGTTACAGGGAGCTCTGGAAACACCATATATTTT. Translation gives CASSVTGSSGNTIYF.

This rearrangement joins TRBV5-1 to TRBJ1-4; 9 bases align to TRBD1. The CDR3 has 16 amino acids. The germline CDR1 and CDR2 sequences are SGHRS and YFSETQ. V was clipped by 5 bases and J by 8 bases; unmatched bases: 13. The CDR3 nucleotides read TGCGCCAGCAGTCAAGACCCACAGGGGGCGGAGGAAAAACTGTTTTTT. It codes for CASSQDPQGAEEKLFF.

The CDR3 nucleotides read TGTGCCAGCAGCTTGGCCCCTCTGGGACAGGGGATCGGTGAGCAGTTCTTC. Protein product: CASSLAPLGQGIGEQFF. This sequence joins TRBV5-5 and TRBJ2-1, with 10 bases matching TRBD1. V was clipped by 0 bases and J by 9 bases; unmatched bases: 12. The germline CDR1 and CDR2 sequences are SGHKS and YYEKEE (reference sequence). The CDR3 totals 17 residues.

This clone was detected once. The genes are TRBV7-9 and TRBJ2-5; 7 nucleotides line up with TRBD1. The J call is doubtful: the DNA matches TRBJ2-7 better. The CDR3 runs 15 residues. Germline V gene lookup returns CDR1 SEHNR and CDR2 FQNEAQ (reference sequence). The CDR3 sequence: CASSSRDRSSYEQYF. The CDR3 region has the DNA TGTGCCAGCAGCAGCCGGGACAGAAGCTCCTACGAGCAGTACTTC.

In DNA form, the CDR3 reads TGTGCCAGCAGCGCGACAGGGGTAGGTGGCTACACCTTC. Translating gives CASSATGVGGYTF. The rearrangement uses TRBV11-2 and TRBJ1-2, with 8 bases fitting TRBD1. Germline-derived CDR1 and CDR2 are SGHAT and FQNNGV. The CDR3 extends over 13 amino acids. The V and J ends lost 5 bases and 7 bases, in that order; junction bases with no gene match: 6.

The rearrangement joins TRBV6-6 to TRBJ1-1; 11 positions match TRBD1. Trimming cost V 0 bases and J 4 bases; bases outside gene matches: 1. Germline CDR1 MNHNY, CDR2 SVGAGI (reference sequence). The CDR3 consists of 15 residues. The chain's CDR3 is CASSYSGTGGTEAFF. In nucleotides, the CDR3 is TGTGCCAGCAGTTACTCAGGGACAGGGGGCACTGAAGCTTTCTTT.

This clone has a handful of counts. The CDR3 DNA reads TGTGCCAGCAGCTCGGGACAGGGGGAGGGCTATGGCTACACCTTC. Translation gives CASSSGQGEGYGYTF. This chain connects TRBV7-3 to TRBJ1-2; 11 nucleotides match TRBD1. Germline CDR1 is SGHTA and CDR2 is FQGTGA. Trimming cost V 4 bases and J 4 bases; bases outside gene matches: 5. CDR3 length: 15 amino acids.

V usage is TRBV5-4 and J usage is TRBJ2-5; maybe TRBD1 (5 bases). The J call is doubtful: the DNA matches TRBJ2-7 better. There are 13 residues in the CDR3. CDR1 is SGHNT and CDR2 is YYREEE in the germline V gene (reference sequence). The CDR3 spells CASSFDSSYEQYF. CDR3 DNA: TGTGCCAGCAGCTTTGACAGTTCCTACGAGCAGTACTTC.

This clone has a handful of counts. The chain links TRBV6-5 to TRBJ2-7; D is ambiguous. Trimming cost V 0 bases and J 1 base, with 10 bases left between them. Germline V CDR1 and CDR2: MNHEY, SVGAGI. The CDR3 is made up of 15 amino acids. This chain's CDR3 is CASSYSVSGSYEQYF. CDR3 bases: TGTGCCAGCAGTTACTCGGTCTCCGGGTCCTACGAGCAGTACTTC.